One sample yielded the 30 T cell receptor beta chains listed below, sequenced in a study of CD8 T cells in ankylosing spondylitis. TCRdb ran MiXCR on the 5' RACE reads and lists one entry per CDR3 protein. The sample lists a few hundred thousand distinct CDR3 sequences, 11% seen once, with roughly 9% in the top ten. Specimen: blood, either unsorted or a sorted T cell fraction (not recorded which). These receptor sequences come from a female donor with ankylosing spondylitis or in good health (not recorded which).

In its sample, this clonotype was seen many times. DNA for the CDR3: TGTGCCACCAGCAGAGATAGCGGTCCAGCGGGGGTCACAGATACGCAGTATTTT. Amino acids: CATSRDSGPAGVTDTQYF. This chain links TRBV15 with TRBJ2-3, with TRBD2 identical over 8 bases. The CDR3 covers 18 residues. Trimming removed 0 bases from V and 2 bases from J; junction bases left unmatched: 10. In germline, CDR1 is LNHNV, CDR2 YYDKDF (reference sequence).

This clonotype was seen at least ten times. CDR3 DNA sequence: TGTGCCAGCAGCCAAGTTCGCGAAAAACTGTTTTTT. This gives the protein CASSQVREKLFF. This rearrangement joins TRBV3-1 to TRBJ1-4; D not certain. Trimming removed 1 base at V and 8 bases at J, with 5 bases between. The germline CDR1 and CDR2 sequences are LGHDT and YNNKEL (reference sequence). The CDR3 length is 12 residues. Together with reference TRBV3-1 and TRBJ1-4, the CDR3 gives the full variable domain: DTAVSQTPKYLVTQMGNDKSIKCEQNLGHDTMYWYKQDSKKFLKIMFSYNNKELIINETVPNRFSPKSPDKAHLNLHINSLELGDSAVYFCASSQVREKLFFGSGTQLSVL.

In this sample, this clonotype turned up a few times. The rearrangement links TRBV20-1 to TRBJ2-1, with 8 bases identical to TRBD2. The CDR3 spans 17 residues. Losses at the gene ends were 5 bases for V and 0 bases for J; bases not matched to a gene: 12. Germline CDR1 and CDR2: DFQATT and SNEGSKA (reference sequence). CDR3: CSAPAGLAGPSYNEQFF. The CDR3 nucleotides are TGCAGTGCTCCCGCGGGGCTAGCGGGCCCCTCCTACAATGAGCAGTTCTTC.

This clonotype was counted between two and nine times. The rearrangement uses TRBV5-1 and TRBJ2-1; D ambiguous. The V gene lost 1 base and the J gene lost 0 bases, with 8 bases spanning the gap. This CDR3 has 15 residues. Germline V gene sequence: CDR1 SGHRS, CDR2 YFSETQ. The CDR3, as DNA: TGCGCCAGCAGCTTGTCGAGCAACTCCTACAATGAGCAGTTCTTC. Protein: CASSLSSNSYNEQFF.

In regard to this clonotype: A read error may explain this, as a much larger clone is one base away. V usage is TRBV20-1 and J usage is TRBJ1-5; 9 bases map to TRBD1. CDR1 and CDR2 (germline): DFQATT, SNEGSKA (reference sequence). The CDR3 has 14 residues. The CDR3 region has the DNA TGCAGTGCTAGAGTCGACAGGGGGTTCCAGCCCCGGCATTTT. The encoded protein is CSARVDRGFQPRHF.

This clonotype was detected a few times. CDR3 amino acids: CASSLYGQGARDEQFF. The CDR3 DNA sequence: TGCGCCAGCAGCTTGTATGGACAGGGGGCGCGGGATGAGCAGTTCTTC. V and J are TRBV5-1 and TRBJ2-1, with 11 bases that match TRBD1. The germline V gene encodes CDR1 SGHRS and CDR2 YFSETQ. Trimming at V came to 1 base and at J to 8 bases, leaving 8 bases not matched to a gene. The CDR3 spans 16 residues.

This clonotype came up many times. This chain joins TRBV4-1 and TRBJ1-1, with D possibly matching TRBD1 (6 bases). The germline V gene encodes CDR1 MGHRA and CDR2 YSYEKL. The CDR3 is made up of 14 amino acids. The V and J ends lost 6 bases and 1 base respectively, with 12 bases between them. CDR3: CASRNRAENTEAFF. The CDR3, as DNA: TGCGCCAGCAGAAACAGGGCTGAGAACACTGAAGCTTTCTTT.

This clonotype was found a few times. J is TRBJ2-1 and V is TRBV5-6, with 8 bases that match TRBD2. The V gene end was trimmed by 3 bases and the J gene end by 6 bases; junction bases not matched to a gene: 14. Germline V gene data show CDR1 as SGHDT and CDR2 as YYEEEE. The CDR3 is 17 amino acids. The CDR3 spells CASSYSPLAATTNEQFF. CDR3 nucleotides: TGTGCCAGCAGCTATTCCCCACTAGCGGCAACAACCAATGAGCAGTTCTTC. The full variable domain, in which reference TRBV5-6 and TRBJ2-1 provide the parts outside the CDR3, is DAGVTQSPTHLIKTRGQQVTLRCSPKSGHDTVSWYQQALGQGPQFIFQYYEEEERQRGNFPDRFSGHQFPNYSSELNVNALLLGDSALYLCASSYSPLAATTNEQFFGPGTRLTVL.

This clonotype has only a few counts. J is TRBJ2-7 and V is TRBV29-1, with a weak D call TRBD1 (6 bases). The CDR3 length is 12 residues. The V end was cut by 5 bases, the J end by 7 bases, with 15 bases between. CDR1 is SQVTM, CDR2 ANQGSEA, per germline. As DNA, the CDR3 is TGCAGCGTTACAGGGACATCATGGGAGCAGTACTTC. This translates into CSVTGTSWEQYF.

This clonotype has a count of ten or more. J is TRBJ2-1 and V is TRBV3-1; 11 nucleotides line up with TRBD2. The CDR3 contains 15 residues. V shed 2 bases, J shed 5 bases, and the junction held 2 bases outside the gene matches. Per the germline V gene, CDR1 is LGHDT and CDR2 is YNNKEL (reference sequence). The CDR3 sequence is CASSQTSGSNNEQFF. In DNA, the CDR3 is TGTGCCAGCAGCCAAACTAGCGGGAGTAACAATGAGCAGTTCTTC.

This clonotype was counted many times. The V gene is TRBV12-3 or TRBV12-4, the J gene TRBJ1-6; D is uncertain. Deletions cut 6 bases from V and 12 bases from J, with 21 bases between. CDR3 length: 15 amino acids. CDR3 coding DNA: TGTGCCAGCAGCTATTCCGGGAGGACCAAGGGACCCCTCCACTTT. Encoded protein: CASSYSGRTKGPLHF.

This clonotype was observed a few times. The V and J genes are TRBV20-1 and TRBJ1-6; D remains unclear. The germline V gene has CDR1 DFQATT and CDR2 SNEGSKA (reference sequence). Trimming shortened V by 2 bases and J by 7 bases, and 15 bases separated the two germline ends. The CDR3 has 15 residues. CDR3 nucleotide sequence: TGCAGTGCTAGATATCCAGAAGCGGAAAATTCACCCCTCCACTTT. This translates into CSARYPEAENSPLHF.

The chain links TRBV20-1 to TRBJ2-1; weak D call: TRBD2 (6 bases). The CDR3 sequence is 14 residues long. The V gene lost 6 bases and the J gene lost 3 bases, with 15 bases spanning the gap. The V gene's germline CDR1 is DFQATT and CDR2 SNEGSKA (reference sequence). This CDR3 is CSAPKSGLYNEQFF. In nucleotides, the CDR3 is TGCAGTGCCCCAAAATCGGGACTCTACAATGAGCAGTTCTTC.

This clonotype was recorded many times. The gene calls are TRBV3-1 and TRBJ2-7; D gene unclear. The germline V gene encodes CDR1 LGHDT and CDR2 YNNKEL (reference sequence). V was cut by 1 base and J by 2 bases, with 3 bases left in between. The CDR3 has 12 amino acids. The CDR3 sequence: CASSQAAYEQYF. Written as DNA, the CDR3 is TGTGCCAGCAGCCAAGCCGCCTACGAGCAGTACTTC.

This clonotype occurred many times. CDR3: CASSPSDRLKTYEQYF. The CDR3 coding sequence is TGTGCCAGCAGTCCTTCGGACAGACTTAAAACCTACGAGCAGTACTTC. The chain joins TRBV27 to TRBJ2-7; perhaps TRBD1 as D (6 bases). Germline loops: CDR1 MNHEY, CDR2 SMNVEV (reference sequence). Trimming took off 5 bases at V and 2 bases at J, with 19 bases between the two ends. The CDR3 has 16 amino acids.

This clonotype was recorded many times. V and J are TRBV9 and TRBJ2-1; 13 nucleotides align to TRBD2. CDR1 is SGDLS and CDR2 is YYNGEE in the germline V gene. This CDR3 is 16 amino acids long. V shed 3 bases and J 9 bases; nucleotides not matched to a gene: 9. CDR3 nucleotides: TGTGCCAGCAGCGGAGGACTAGCGGGAGTCGTCGTTGAGCAGTTCTTC. This sequence encodes CASSGGLAGVVVEQFF. Combining the CDR3 with reference TRBV9 and TRBJ2-1 gives the whole variable domain DSGVTQTPKHLITATGQRVTLRCSPRSGDLSVYWYQQSLDQGLQFLIQYYNGEERAKGNILERFSAQQFPDLHSELNLSSLELGDSALYFCASSGGLAGVVVEQFFGPGTRLTVL.

The gene calls are TRBV5-1 and TRBJ2-7, with TRBD2 identical over 9 bases. Per germline, CDR1 SGHRS and CDR2 YFSETQ. V lost 0 bases to trimming and J lost 5 bases; unmatched junction nucleotides: 6. The CDR3 runs 15 residues. The CDR3 DNA sequence: TGCGCCAGCAGCTTGGACGGGACTAGCAGCGACGAGCAGTACTTC. Protein product: CASSLDGTSSDEQYF.

The sample holds many counts of this clonotype. The V gene is TRBV10-3, the J gene TRBJ1-1; no reliable D call. From germline, CDR1 is ENHRY and CDR2 SYGVKD. The length of the CDR3 is 16 residues. Trimming took 0 bases from V and 3 from J, leaving 14 bases between them. The CDR3 nucleotides are TGTGCCATCAGTGAGTCTACAGCCTTTGACGACACTGAAGCTTTCTTT. It codes for CAISESTAFDDTEAFF.

This clonotype was seen only a few times. The chain combines TRBV5-1 with TRBJ2-5; TRBD2 agrees at 9 bases. CDR3 length: 15 amino acids. The trim removed 1 base at V and 2 bases at J, leaving 3 bases unmatched. Germline V gene sequence: CDR1 SGHRS, CDR2 YFSETQ. The CDR3 is CASSLLTSGQETQYF. For the CDR3, the DNA is TGCGCCAGCAGCTTGTTGACTAGCGGACAAGAGACCCAGTACTTC.

This chain links TRBV10-3 with TRBJ2-7; TRBD2 matches 16 bases. In germline, CDR1 is ENHRY, CDR2 SYGVKD. V lost 4 bases to trimming and J lost 0 bases; unmatched junction nucleotides: 9. The CDR3 runs 19 residues. In DNA, the CDR3 is TGTGCCATCAGTGCGGATGCCGGGACTAGCGGGAGGGCCTCCTACGAGCAGTACTTC. Its protein product is CAISADAGTSGRASYEQYF.

In regard to this clonotype: A much larger clone sits a single nucleotide away, making a read error possible. The chain links TRBV5-1 to TRBJ1-2; D is unresolved. The CDR3 length is 13 residues. From germline, CDR1 is SGHRS and CDR2 YFSETQ. The CDR3 DNA is TGCGCCACCAGCGCGGCCGAGAACTATGGCTACACCTTC. Its protein product is CATSAAENYGYTF. The full variable domain, rest sourced from reference TRBV5-1 and TRBJ1-2, is KAGVTQTPRYLIKTRGQQVTLSCSPISGHRSVSWYQQTPGQGLQFLFEYFSETQRNKGNFPGRFSGRQFSNSRSEMNVSTLELGDSALYLCATSAAENYGYTFGSGTRLTVV.

This clonotype has just a few counts. The chain has TRBV7-2 and TRBJ1-2; D call uncertain. CDR3 length: 13 residues. Trimming took off 3 bases at V and 8 bases at J, with 13 bases between the two ends. Germline CDR1 and CDR2: SGHTA and FQGNSA. CDR3 coding DNA: TGTGCCAGCAGCTTCTTCGACGGCGGGGGCTACACCTTC. It encodes CASSFFDGGGYTF.

This sequence joins TRBV7-2 and TRBJ2-2; the match to TRBD2 covers 11 bases. With V trimmed by 6 bases and J by 4 bases, 4 bases remained unmatched. CDR1 is SGHTA and CDR2 is FQGNSA in the germline V gene. The length of the CDR3 is 15 residues. The CDR3 reads CASSTSGSATGELFF. DNA of the CDR3: TGTGCCAGCAGTACTAGCGGGAGTGCCACCGGGGAGCTGTTTTTT.

This clonotype was picked up many times. The chain employs TRBV10-3 and TRBJ2-3, with 11 positions matching TRBD1. Germline CDR1 is ENHRY and CDR2 is SYGVKD. This CDR3 spans 15 amino acids. V was pared by 5 bases and J by 4 bases, with 5 bases of the junction left unmatched. The CDR3, as DNA: TGTGCCATCAGTAAAGGGACAGGGGGACCAGATACGCAGTATTTT. This codes for CAISKGTGGPDTQYF.

This chain links TRBV5-5 with TRBJ2-2; 10 bases agree with TRBD2. The CDR3 contains 17 residues. The germline V gene encodes CDR1 SGHKS and CDR2 YYEKEE (reference sequence). The junction had 12 bases not matched to a gene; V was cut back by 0 bases and J by 10 bases. CDR3 residues: CASSLVPWTSGLEELFF. The CDR3 region has the DNA TGTGCCAGCAGCTTGGTCCCATGGACTAGCGGCCTTGAGGAGCTGTTTTTT. Combining the CDR3 with reference TRBV5-5 and TRBJ2-2 gives the whole variable domain DAGVTQSPTHLIKTRGQQVTLRCSPISGHKSVSWYQQVLGQGPQFIFQYYEKEERGRGNFPDRFSARQFPNYSSELNVNALLLGDSALYLCASSLVPWTSGLEELFFGEGSRLTVL.

This clonotype was picked up many times. The rearrangement uses TRBV20-1 and TRBJ2-7; the match to TRBD1 covers 8 bases. This CDR3 region has 14 residues. Unmatched junction bases numbered 3, after V lost 0 bases and J lost 2 bases. The germline V gene encodes CDR1 DFQATT and CDR2 SNEGSKA (reference sequence). This CDR3 is CSARDPQGAYEQYF. The CDR3 DNA reads TGCAGTGCTAGAGACCCACAGGGGGCCTACGAGCAGTACTTC.

This clonotype was observed a few times. J is TRBJ2-7 and V is TRBV5-6, with 8 positions matching TRBD2. Germline V gene sequence: CDR1 SGHDT, CDR2 YYEEEE. V dropped 4 bases and J dropped 6; count of bases not matched to a gene: 9. The CDR3 runs to 14 residues. This chain's CDR3 is CASSRGRGGGEQYF. DNA of the CDR3: TGTGCCAGCAGCCGAGGACGGGGGGGCGGCGAGCAGTACTTC.

This clonotype showed up many times. The chain joins TRBV5-1 to TRBJ1-6; D possibly corresponds to TRBD1 (6 bases). Germline V gene sequence: CDR1 SGHRS, CDR2 YFSETQ. V lost 7 bases, J lost 10 bases, and 21 bases lay in between. The CDR3 covers 15 residues. CDR3 residues: CASSKTQGGGSPLHF. DNA for the CDR3: TGCGCCAGCTCCAAGACACAGGGAGGGGGATCACCCCTCCACTTT.

This clonotype was seen many times. The chain uses TRBV7-9 and TRBJ1-1; D might be TRBD1 (5 bases). The CDR3 spans 13 residues. CDR1 is SEHNR and CDR2 is FQNEAQ in the germline V gene (reference sequence). Trimming took 5 bases from V and 4 from J, leaving 11 bases between them. The CDR3 reads CASSRGVTTEAFF. The CDR3 DNA reads as TGTGCCAGCAGCCGAGGGGTGACCACTGAAGCTTTCTTT.

This clonotype was counted a few times. The rearrangement uses TRBV7-9 and TRBJ1-1; tentatively, D is TRBD1 (5 bases). The CDR3 is made up of 16 amino acids. Trimming pared 5 bases from V and 2 bases from J, leaving 18 bases between. Germline V gives CDR1 SEHNR, CDR2 FQNEAQ (reference sequence). The CDR3 DNA follows: TGTGCCAGCAGCCCGAAGGGGCCGGATTACAACACTGAAGCTTTCTTT. Protein product: CASSPKGPDYNTEAFF.